This T cell receptor (beta chain) was found in a study of cytotoxic CD8 clonotypes in ibrutinib-treated CLL (dated by TCRdb to the early 2020s). Turning to the overall study: In this cohort, approximately 14 patients were treatment-naive and ten to twelve were relapsed/refractory, while about 17 had unmutated IGHV. Responses were partial in around 25 patients and complete in 2; after median around 65 months follow-up, around 15 stayed in remission and roughly twelve progressed. An average of 255,043 productive templates and roughly 94,000 productive rearrangements was obtained per sample. Longitudinal samples were available for about 30% of the 86 trial participants. Response samples were taken after a median of 12 months on treatment, ranging from about 6 to 40 months. Cryopreserved peripheral blood mononuclear cells were obtained before treatment, at response, and at either sustained remission or disease progression. Every sample from remission and from progressive disease was obtained while the patients were still on ibrutinib.

This specimen's time point label, interpreted: around 25 months on ibrutinib. For TCR beta library preparation, about 2.1 micrograms of genomic DNA were extracted from the cryopreserved PBMCs. High-throughput TCR beta sequencing was performed on longitudinal blood samples from CLL patients receiving ibrutinib monotherapy. Patients were enrolled in a phase 2 open-label single-center ibrutinib monotherapy trial. As concerns this clone: Its antigen is not yet known. Base qualities were left out, and no much larger clone turns up one base away.

Points the paper makes about the study in general: Baseline clonality exceeded that of age-matched healthy donors and correlated strongly with circulating CD8+ T-cell counts. Public clonotypes were found to be uncommon and were observed to contract or remain stable during treatment; the increase in clonality was shown to reflect expansion of private clonotypes at ibrutinib response. Sampling times were not matched between patients in sustained remission and patients whose disease was progressing, and lymph node repertoires were not examined. An increase in clonality was observed at ibrutinib response, with clonality remaining stable during sustained remission and falling back toward baseline at progression.

On a MiSeq, deep resolution sequencing aimed for a depth between 1 in 1 million and 1 in 200,000 T cells, with each clonotype covered around 9.2x on average. The immunoSEQ hsTCRB Kit was used to generate the TCR beta libraries. The paper's processing steps were these. The data were analyzed with ImmunoSEQ Analyzer and ImmunoSEQ Data Assistant, and V, D and J gene assignments followed IMGT definitions. Clonality, which ranges from 0 to 1, was calculated as one minus the normalized Shannon entropy of productive rearrangement frequencies. Only overrepresented clonotypes making up at least 0.05% of each patient's repertoire were included in the public clonotype analysis. Some twelve age-matched healthy donor repertoires from immuneACCESS were used as controls for clonality. Imported from immuneACCESS, the table was reduced by TCRdb to in-frame sequences with V and J called. These copies leave out some clones; in studies compared against another copy, an unresolved V gene accounts for under half, and the cause of the remainder is not known. V and J calls and clone size are as listed in that table; D and trimming were resolved from the DNA. The sample table records about 120,000 clones; 58% of these occur just once. The ten largest clonotypes hold about 40% of the sample.

Here the sequenced sample was PBMCs, taken after 24 months of ibrutinib treatment. This receptor was taken from a human donor with chronic lymphocytic leukemia.

The CDR3 in this case is CASSIPRGLSYEQYF. Read as DNA, the sequence is TGTGCCAGCAGTATCCCCAGGGGACTTTCCTACGAGCAGTACTTC. In this chain, TRBV2 is recombined with TRBJ2-7, with the D call perhaps TRBD1 or TRBD2, each one matching 6 bases. CDR3 length: 15 amino acids, cysteine to phenylalanine. The only DNA kept is the CDR3, 45 bases in frame from the first base. V loses 5 bases, J loses 1 base, and the germline ends lie 15 bases apart. CDR1 and CDR2 were assigned from the germline V gene as SNHLY and FYNNEI.